Listed below are T cell receptor beta chains from one sample, sequenced in a study of control samples from healthy donors and cancer patients. Measured with immunoSEQ multiplex PCR; TCRdb has only the in-frame clones, and not every one. The data show about 79,000 clones, 93% seen once. The sample taken for sequencing was PBMCs. The receptors were sampled from a woman aged 40 to 50 with lung cancer. The CDR3 runs from the conserved cysteine through the conserved F or W. Each record gives: D gene, J gene, V gene, clone size, CDR3 DNA, CDR3 protein. A D gene is named only where the DNA matches it firmly. Only some rows state a clone size, as once, few, many or a class for expanded clones.

d_call: NA
j_call: TRBJ1-2
v_call: TRBV4-1
clone_size: once
cdr3_nt: TGCGCCAGCAGCCACGATGGCCTCTATGGCTACACCTTC
cdr3_aa: CASSHDGLYGYTF

d_call: NA
j_call: TRBJ2-7
v_call: TRBV6-5
clone_size: NA
cdr3_nt: TGTGCCAGCAGTTTGGGAAGGGGCCTCGAGCAGTACTTC
cdr3_aa: CASSLGRGLEQYF

d_call: NA
j_call: TRBJ1-2
v_call: TRBV5-1
clone_size: NA
cdr3_nt: TGCGCCAGCAGCTTGGCCTCTAGGGAGCGTGGCTACACCTTC
cdr3_aa: CASSLASRERGYTF

d_call: NA
j_call: TRBJ2-2
v_call: TRBV6-6
clone_size: NA
cdr3_nt: TGTGCCAGCAACGACCCCGGGGAGCTGTTTTTT
cdr3_aa: CASNDPGELFF

d_call: NA
j_call: TRBJ2-3
v_call: TRBV25-1
clone_size: NA
cdr3_nt: TGTGCCAGCAGTGAATGGAGAAGGGAGACAGATACGCAGTATTTT
cdr3_aa: CASSEWRRETDTQYF

d_call: NA
j_call: TRBJ1-1
v_call: TRBV6-5
clone_size: NA
cdr3_nt: TGTGCCACAAAGGGCCCTCTGAACACTGAAGCTTTCTTT
cdr3_aa: CATKGPLNTEAFF

d_call: NA
j_call: TRBJ1-2
v_call: TRBV6-2/TRBV6-3
clone_size: NA
cdr3_nt: TGTGCCAGCAGTCTCGGGGCACTCGGATCTAACTATGGCTACACCTTC
cdr3_aa: CASSLGALGSNYGYTF

d_call: NA
j_call: TRBJ1-1
v_call: TRBV4-1
clone_size: NA
cdr3_nt: TGCGCCAGCAGCCAAAAGGGAGGGTTCACTGAAGCTTTCTTT
cdr3_aa: CASSQKGGFTEAFF

d_call: TRBD2
j_call: TRBJ2-1
v_call: TRBV7-8
clone_size: NA
cdr3_nt: TGTGCCAGCAGCTTAGCTTGGCTAGCGGGGGCGCGGTTGAACAATGAGCAGTTCTTC
cdr3_aa: CASSLAWLAGARLNNEQFF

d_call: TRBD1
j_call: TRBJ1-4
v_call: TRBV30
clone_size: NA
cdr3_nt: TGTGCCTGGAGTGGAAGGCAGGGGGAGGAAAAACTGTTTTTT
cdr3_aa: CAWSGRQGEEKLFF

d_call: NA
j_call: TRBJ2-7
v_call: TRBV5-1
clone_size: NA
cdr3_nt: TGCGCCAGCAGCCACCCGAGCTCCTACGAGCAGTACTTC
cdr3_aa: CASSHPSSYEQYF

d_call: NA
j_call: TRBJ2-3
v_call: TRBV30
clone_size: NA
cdr3_nt: TGTGCCTGGAGTCCAGGGGAATTTAGCACAGATACGCAGTATTTT
cdr3_aa: CAWSPGEFSTDTQYF

d_call: NA
j_call: TRBJ2-3
v_call: TRBV12-3/TRBV12-4
clone_size: NA
cdr3_nt: TGTGCCAGCAGTTTAATCCTCACAGATACGCAGTATTTT
cdr3_aa: CASSLILTDTQYF

d_call: NA
j_call: TRBJ2-5
v_call: TRBV6-5
clone_size: once
cdr3_nt: TGTGCCAGCAGTTACGGGGACCGAGAGACCCAGTACTTC
cdr3_aa: CASSYGDRETQYF

d_call: NA
j_call: TRBJ2-7
v_call: TRBV28
clone_size: NA
cdr3_nt: TGTGCCAGCGGACCGAGGGCTTACGAGCAGTACTTC
cdr3_aa: CASGPRAYEQYF